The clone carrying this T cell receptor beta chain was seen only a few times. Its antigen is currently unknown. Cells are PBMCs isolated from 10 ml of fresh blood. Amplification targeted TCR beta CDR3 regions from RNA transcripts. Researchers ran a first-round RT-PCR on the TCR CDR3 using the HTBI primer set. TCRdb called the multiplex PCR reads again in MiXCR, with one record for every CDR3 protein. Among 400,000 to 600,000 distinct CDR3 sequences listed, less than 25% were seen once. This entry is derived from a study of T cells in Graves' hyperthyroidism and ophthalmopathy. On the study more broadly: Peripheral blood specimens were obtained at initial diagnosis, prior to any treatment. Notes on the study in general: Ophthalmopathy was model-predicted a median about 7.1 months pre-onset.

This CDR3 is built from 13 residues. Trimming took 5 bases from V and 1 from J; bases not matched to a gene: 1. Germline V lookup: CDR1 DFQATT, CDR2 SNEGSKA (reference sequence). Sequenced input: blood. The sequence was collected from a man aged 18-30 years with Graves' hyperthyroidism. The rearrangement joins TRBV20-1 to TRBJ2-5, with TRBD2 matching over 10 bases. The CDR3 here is CSARTSGQETQYF. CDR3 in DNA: TGCAGTGCTCGGACTAGCGGCCAAGAGACCCAGTACTTC.